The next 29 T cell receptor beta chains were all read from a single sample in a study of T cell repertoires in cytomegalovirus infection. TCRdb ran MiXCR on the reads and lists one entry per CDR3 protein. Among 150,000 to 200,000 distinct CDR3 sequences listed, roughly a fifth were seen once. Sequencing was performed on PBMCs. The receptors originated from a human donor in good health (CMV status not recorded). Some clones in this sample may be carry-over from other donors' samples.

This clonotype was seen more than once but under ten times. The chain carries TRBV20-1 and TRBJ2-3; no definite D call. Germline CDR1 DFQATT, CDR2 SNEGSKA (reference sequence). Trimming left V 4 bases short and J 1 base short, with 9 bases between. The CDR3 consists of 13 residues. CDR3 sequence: CSAKRSGTDTQYF. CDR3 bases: TGCAGTGCTAAGAGGAGTGGCACAGATACGCAGTATTTT.

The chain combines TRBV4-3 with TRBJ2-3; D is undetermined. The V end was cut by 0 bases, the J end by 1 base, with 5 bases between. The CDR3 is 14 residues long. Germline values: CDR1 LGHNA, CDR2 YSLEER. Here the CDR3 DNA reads TGCGCCAGCAGCCAAGAAGATGGCACAGATACGCAGTATTTT. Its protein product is CASSQEDGTDTQYF.

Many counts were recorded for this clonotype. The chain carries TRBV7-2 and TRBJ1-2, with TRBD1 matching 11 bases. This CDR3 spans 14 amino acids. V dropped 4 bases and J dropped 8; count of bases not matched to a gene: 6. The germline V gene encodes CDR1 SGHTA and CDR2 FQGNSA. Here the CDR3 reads CASSSGQGAEGYTF. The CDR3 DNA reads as TGTGCCAGCAGCTCAGGACAGGGGGCGGAAGGCTACACCTTC.

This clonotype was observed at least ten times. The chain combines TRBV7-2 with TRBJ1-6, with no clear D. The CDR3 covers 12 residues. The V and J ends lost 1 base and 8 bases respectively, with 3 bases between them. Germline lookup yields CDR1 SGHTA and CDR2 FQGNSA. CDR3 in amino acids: CASSLDDSPLHF. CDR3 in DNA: TGTGCCAGCAGCTTAGACGATTCACCCCTCCACTTT.

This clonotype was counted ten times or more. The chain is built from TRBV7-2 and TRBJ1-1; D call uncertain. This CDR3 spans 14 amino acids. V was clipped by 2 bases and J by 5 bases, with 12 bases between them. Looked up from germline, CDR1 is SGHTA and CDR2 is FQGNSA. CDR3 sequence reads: CASSLLGFQTEAFF. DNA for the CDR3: TGTGCCAGCAGCTTATTGGGATTTCAGACTGAAGCTTTCTTT.

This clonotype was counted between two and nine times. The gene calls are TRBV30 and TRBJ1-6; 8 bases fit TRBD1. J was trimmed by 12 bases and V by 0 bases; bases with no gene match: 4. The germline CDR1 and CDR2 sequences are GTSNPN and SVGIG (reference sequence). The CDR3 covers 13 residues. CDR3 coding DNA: TGTGCCTGGAGTGTAAATGACAGGGGACCCCTCCACTTT. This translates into CAWSVNDRGPLHF.

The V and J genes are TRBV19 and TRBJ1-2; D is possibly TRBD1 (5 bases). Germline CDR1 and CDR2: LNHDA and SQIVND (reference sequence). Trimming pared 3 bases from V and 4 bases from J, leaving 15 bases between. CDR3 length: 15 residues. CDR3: CASSIFVGQGYGYTF. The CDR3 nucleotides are TGTGCCAGTAGTATTTTTGTCGGACAAGGCTATGGCTACACCTTC.

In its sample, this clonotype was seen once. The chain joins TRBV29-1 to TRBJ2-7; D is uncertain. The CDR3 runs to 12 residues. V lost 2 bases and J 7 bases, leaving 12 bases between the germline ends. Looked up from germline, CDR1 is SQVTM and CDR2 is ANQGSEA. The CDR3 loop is CSVEIGRREQYF. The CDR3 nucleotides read TGCAGCGTTGAAATTGGTCGTCGGGAGCAGTACTTC.

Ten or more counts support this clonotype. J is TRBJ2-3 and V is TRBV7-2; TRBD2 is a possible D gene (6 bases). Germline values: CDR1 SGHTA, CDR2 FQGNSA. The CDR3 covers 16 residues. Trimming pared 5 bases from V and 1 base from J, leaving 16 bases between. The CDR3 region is CASSARRDLRTDTQYF. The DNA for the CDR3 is TGTGCCAGCAGCGCCAGACGGGACTTACGCACAGATACGCAGTATTTT.

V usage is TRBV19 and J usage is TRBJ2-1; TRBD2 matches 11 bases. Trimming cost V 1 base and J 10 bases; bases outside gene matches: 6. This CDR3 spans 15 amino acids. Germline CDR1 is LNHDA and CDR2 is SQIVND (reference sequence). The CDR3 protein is CASSIVAGGRGEQFF. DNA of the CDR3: TGTGCCAGTAGTATAGTAGCGGGAGGGCGGGGGGAGCAGTTCTTC. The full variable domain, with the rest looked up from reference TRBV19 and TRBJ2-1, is DGGITQSPKYLFRKEGQNVTLSCEQNLNHDAMYWYRQDPGQGLRLIYYSQIVNDFQKGDIAEGYSVSREKKESFPLTVTSAQKNPTAFYLCASSIVAGGRGEQFFGPGTRLTVL.

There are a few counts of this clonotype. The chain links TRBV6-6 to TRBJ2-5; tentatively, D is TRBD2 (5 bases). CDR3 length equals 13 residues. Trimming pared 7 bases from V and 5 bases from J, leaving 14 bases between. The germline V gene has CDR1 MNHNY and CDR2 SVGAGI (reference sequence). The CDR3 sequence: CASTDRGVETQYF. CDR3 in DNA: TGTGCCAGCACCGACCGGGGAGTGGAGACCCAGTACTTC.

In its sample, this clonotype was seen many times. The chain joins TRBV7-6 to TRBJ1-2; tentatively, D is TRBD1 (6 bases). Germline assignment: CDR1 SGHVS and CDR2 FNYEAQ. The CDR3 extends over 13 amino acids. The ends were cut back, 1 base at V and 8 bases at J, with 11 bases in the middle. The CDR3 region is CASSLVGGRGYTF. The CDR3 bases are TGTGCCAGCAGCTTAGTCGGGGGGCGAGGCTACACCTTC.

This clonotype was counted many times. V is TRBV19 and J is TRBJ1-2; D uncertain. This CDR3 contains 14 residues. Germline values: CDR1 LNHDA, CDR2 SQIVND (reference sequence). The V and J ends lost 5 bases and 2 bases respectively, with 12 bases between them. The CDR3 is CASSYGASNYGYTF. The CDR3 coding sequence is TGTGCCAGTAGTTATGGAGCCTCAAACTATGGCTACACCTTC.

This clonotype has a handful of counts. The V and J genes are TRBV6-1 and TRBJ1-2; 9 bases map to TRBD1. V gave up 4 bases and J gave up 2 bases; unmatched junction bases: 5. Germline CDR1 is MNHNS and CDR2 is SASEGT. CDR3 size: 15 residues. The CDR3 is CASSGDRVGNYGYTF. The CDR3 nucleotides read TGTGCCAGCAGTGGGGACAGGGTTGGAAACTATGGCTACACCTTC.

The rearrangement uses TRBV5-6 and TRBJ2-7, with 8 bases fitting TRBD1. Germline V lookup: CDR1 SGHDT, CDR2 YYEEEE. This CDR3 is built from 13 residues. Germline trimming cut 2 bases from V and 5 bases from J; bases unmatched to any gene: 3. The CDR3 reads CASSFLTGDEQYF. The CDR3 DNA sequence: TGTGCCAGCAGCTTCTTGACAGGGGACGAGCAGTACTTC.

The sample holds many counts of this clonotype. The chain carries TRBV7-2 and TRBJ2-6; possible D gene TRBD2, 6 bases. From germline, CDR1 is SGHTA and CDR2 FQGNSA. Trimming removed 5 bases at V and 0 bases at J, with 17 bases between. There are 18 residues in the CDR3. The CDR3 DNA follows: TGTGCCAGCAGCCCTCGGGCGGGACGGAGCTCTGGGGCCAACGTCCTGACTTTC. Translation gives CASSPRAGRSSGANVLTF.

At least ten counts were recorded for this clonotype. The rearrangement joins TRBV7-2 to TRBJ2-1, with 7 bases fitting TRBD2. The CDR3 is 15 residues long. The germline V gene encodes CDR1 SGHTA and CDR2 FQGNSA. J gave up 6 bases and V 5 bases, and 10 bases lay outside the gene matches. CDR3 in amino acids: CASSPGGRDANEQFF. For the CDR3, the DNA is TGTGCCAGCAGCCCCGGGGGGAGGGACGCCAATGAGCAGTTCTTC. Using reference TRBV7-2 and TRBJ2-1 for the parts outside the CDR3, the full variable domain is GAGVSQSPSNKVTEKGKDVELRCDPISGHTALYWYRQSLGQGLEFLIYFQGNSAPDKSGLPSDRFSAERTGGSVSTLTIQRTQQEDSAVYLCASSPGGRDANEQFFGPGTRLTVL.

DNA for the CDR3: TGTGCCAGCAGCTTGGGTGTAGGCGGCTTTGGCTACACCTTC. Residues: CASSLGVGGFGYTF. This chain connects TRBV5-5 to TRBJ1-2; no reliable D call. Germline values: CDR1 SGHKS, CDR2 YYEKEE (reference sequence). The CDR3 consists of 14 residues. The germline V and J ends were trimmed by 0 bases and 7 bases, with 13 bases remaining between them.

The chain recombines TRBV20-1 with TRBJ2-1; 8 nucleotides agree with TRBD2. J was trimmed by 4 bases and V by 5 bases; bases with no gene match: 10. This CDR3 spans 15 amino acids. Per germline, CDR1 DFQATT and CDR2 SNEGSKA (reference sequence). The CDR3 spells CSAPVSGSPYNEQFF. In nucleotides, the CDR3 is TGCAGTGCTCCCGTGAGCGGGAGCCCATACAATGAGCAGTTCTTC.

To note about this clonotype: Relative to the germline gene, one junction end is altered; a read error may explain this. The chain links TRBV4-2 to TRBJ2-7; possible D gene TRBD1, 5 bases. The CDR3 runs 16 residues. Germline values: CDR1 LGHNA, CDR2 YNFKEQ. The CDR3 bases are TGTGCCAGCAGCCTCACGGACACTGGAAGCTCCGACGAGCAGTACTTC. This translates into CASSLTDTGSSDEQYF.

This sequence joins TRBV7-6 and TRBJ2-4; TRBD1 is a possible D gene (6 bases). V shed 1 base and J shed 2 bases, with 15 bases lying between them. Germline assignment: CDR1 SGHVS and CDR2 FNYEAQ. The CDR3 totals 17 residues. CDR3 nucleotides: TGTGCCAGCAGCTTAGGGGCAGGGGATTTCTCCAAAAACATTCAGTACTTC. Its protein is CASSLGAGDFSKNIQYF.

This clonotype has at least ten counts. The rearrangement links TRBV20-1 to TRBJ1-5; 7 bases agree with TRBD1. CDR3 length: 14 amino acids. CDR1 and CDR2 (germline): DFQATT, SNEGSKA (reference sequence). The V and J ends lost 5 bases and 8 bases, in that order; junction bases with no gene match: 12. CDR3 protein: CSASRPGGLKPQHF. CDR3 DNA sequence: TGCAGTGCTTCCCGACCAGGGGGTTTGAAGCCCCAGCATTTT.

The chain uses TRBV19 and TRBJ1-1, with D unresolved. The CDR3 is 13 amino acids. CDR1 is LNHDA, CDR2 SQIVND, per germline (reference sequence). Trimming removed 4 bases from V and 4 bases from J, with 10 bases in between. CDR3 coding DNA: TGTGCCAGTAGTACAGGTTATGGCACTGAAGCTTTCTTT. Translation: CASSTGYGTEAFF.

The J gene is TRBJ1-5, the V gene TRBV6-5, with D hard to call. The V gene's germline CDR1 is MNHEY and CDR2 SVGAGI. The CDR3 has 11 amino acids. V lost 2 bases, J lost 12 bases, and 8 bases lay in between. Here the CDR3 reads CASSYPPIQHF. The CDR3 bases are TGTGCCAGCAGTTACCCGCCGATCCAGCATTTT.

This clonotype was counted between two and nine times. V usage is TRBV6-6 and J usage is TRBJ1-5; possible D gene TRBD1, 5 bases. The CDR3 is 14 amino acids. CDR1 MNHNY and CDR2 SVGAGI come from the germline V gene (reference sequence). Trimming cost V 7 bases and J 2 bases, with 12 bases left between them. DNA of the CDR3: TGTGCCAGCACCCATCTAGGGGGCAATCAGCCCCAGCATTTT. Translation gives CASTHLGGNQPQHF.

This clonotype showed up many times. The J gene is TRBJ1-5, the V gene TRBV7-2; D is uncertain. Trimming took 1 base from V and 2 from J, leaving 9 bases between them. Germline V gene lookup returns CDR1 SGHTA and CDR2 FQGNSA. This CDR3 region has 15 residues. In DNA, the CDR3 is TGTGCCAGCAGCTTAGAAGCGGCTCGCAATCAGCCCCAGCATTTT. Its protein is CASSLEAARNQPQHF.

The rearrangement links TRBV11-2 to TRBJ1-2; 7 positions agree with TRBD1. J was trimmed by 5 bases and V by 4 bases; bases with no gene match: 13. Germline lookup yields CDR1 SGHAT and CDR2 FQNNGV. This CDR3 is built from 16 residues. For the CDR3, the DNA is TGTGCCAGCAGCTCCGGGACAGTCGGATTTTCGTATGGCTACACCTTC. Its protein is CASSSGTVGFSYGYTF.

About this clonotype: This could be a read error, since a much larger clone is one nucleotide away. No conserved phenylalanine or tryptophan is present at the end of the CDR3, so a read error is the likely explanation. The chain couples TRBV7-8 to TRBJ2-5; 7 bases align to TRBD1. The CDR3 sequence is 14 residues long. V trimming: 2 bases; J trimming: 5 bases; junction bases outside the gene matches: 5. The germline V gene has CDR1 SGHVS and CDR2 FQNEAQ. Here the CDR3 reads CASSLNRGVETQYS. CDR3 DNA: TGTGCCAGCAGCTTAAACAGGGGCGTGGAGACCCAGTACTCC.

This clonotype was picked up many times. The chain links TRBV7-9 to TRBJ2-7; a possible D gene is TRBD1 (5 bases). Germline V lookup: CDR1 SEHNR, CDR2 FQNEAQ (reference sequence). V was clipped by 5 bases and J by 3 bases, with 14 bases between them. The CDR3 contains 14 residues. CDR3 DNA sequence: TGTGCCAGCAGCGCCCCCGGAACAGGCTACGAGCAGTACTTC. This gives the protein CASSAPGTGYEQYF. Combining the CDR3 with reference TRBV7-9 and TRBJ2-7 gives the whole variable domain DTGVSQNPRHKITKRGQNVTFRCDPISEHNRLYWYRQTLGQGPEFLTYFQNEAQLEKSRLLSDRFSAERPKGSFSTLEIQRTEQGDSAMYLCASSAPGTGYEQYFGPGTRLTVT.